A single sample gave rise to the 29 T cell receptor beta chains below, sequenced in a study of T cells in localized non-small cell lung cancer. Assay used: immunoSEQ multiplex PCR; TCRdb lists only in-frame clones, some missing. The data show 72,000 or so clones, roughly nine tenths seen once. The sequencing used peripheral blood, collected before any cancer treatment. Every receptor here comes from a male donor at least 60 years old with stage III squamous cell lung carcinoma.

This chain connects TRBV7-9 to TRBJ2-1, with 9 bases lining up with TRBD2. The CDR3 runs to 15 residues. The V gene end was trimmed by 5 bases and the J gene end by 7 bases; junction bases not matched to a gene: 9. Germline V gene lookup returns CDR1 SEHNR and CDR2 FQNEAQ (reference sequence). CDR3 protein: CASSLKAGGGNEQFF. The CDR3 nucleotides are TGTGCCAGCAGCCTAAAAGCGGGGGGAGGGAATGAGCAGTTCTTC.

The J gene is TRBJ2-3, the V gene TRBV2; either TRBD1 or TRBD2 may supply D (5 bases each). Germline CDR1 reads SNHLY; CDR2 reads FYNNEI. Trimming took off 5 bases at V and 0 bases at J, with 12 bases between the two ends. The CDR3 sequence is 15 residues long. This CDR3 reads CASSIRDGSTDTQYF. Written as DNA, the CDR3 is TGTGCCAGCAGTATCCGGGACGGTAGCACAGATACGCAGTATTTT.

The DNA of the CDR3 is TGTGCCAGCAGCTTAGCCCCTAGCAATCAGCCCCAGCATTTT. This sequence encodes CASSLAPSNQPQHF. The genes are TRBV7-2 and TRBJ1-5; D unclear. Germline assignment: CDR1 SGHTA and CDR2 FQGNSA. The CDR3 runs to 14 residues. Trimming stripped 0 bases from V and 0 bases from J, with 3 bases between.

The chain is built from TRBV5-6 and TRBJ2-5; D is ambiguous. Trimming took off 1 base at V and 0 bases at J, with 16 bases between the two ends. CDR3 length equals 17 residues. Germline V lookup: CDR1 SGHDT, CDR2 YYEEEE. CDR3 bases: TGTGCCAGCAGCTTGATTATCAGAAGAAAGTACCAAGAGACCCAGTACTTC. Amino acid sequence: CASSLIIRRKYQETQYF.

This rearrangement joins TRBV19 to TRBJ2-1; 7 bases fit TRBD1. Germline V gives CDR1 LNHDA, CDR2 SQIVND (reference sequence). V was pared by 5 bases and J by 7 bases, with 14 bases of the junction left unmatched. The CDR3 loop spans 16 amino acids. DNA of the CDR3: TGTGCCAGTAGTCCGTTTACAGGGGCAGGATGGAATGAGCAGTTCTTC. Amino acids: CASSPFTGAGWNEQFF. Drawing the rest from reference TRBV19 and TRBJ2-1, the complete variable domain is DGGITQSPKYLFRKEGQNVTLSCEQNLNHDAMYWYRQDPGQGLRLIYYSQIVNDFQKGDIAEGYSVSREKKESFPLTVTSAQKNPTAFYLCASSPFTGAGWNEQFFGPGTRLTVL.

V is TRBV28 and J is TRBJ2-7; tentatively, D is TRBD1 (6 bases). V lost 1 base to trimming and J lost 4 bases, with 8 bases between them. The length of the CDR3 is 13 residues. The germline V gene has CDR1 MDHEN and CDR2 SYDVKM. This CDR3 is CASSLSQGYEQYV. DNA for the CDR3: TGTGCCAGCAGTTTATCCCAGGGGTACGAGCAGTACGTC.

The chain has TRBV19 and TRBJ1-4, with 11 positions matching TRBD1. The CDR3 is 15 residues long. The germline V gene has CDR1 LNHDA and CDR2 SQIVND (reference sequence). J was trimmed by 3 bases and V by 9 bases; bases with no gene match: 6. The CDR3 loop is CASLGQGEPNEKLFF. DNA for the CDR3: TGTGCCAGCCTGGGACAGGGGGAGCCTAATGAAAAACTGTTTTTT.

The sample holds one count of this clone. The same CDR3 also results from other DNA sequences found in this sample. The chain has TRBV11-2 and TRBJ1-2; D ambiguous. This CDR3 region has 13 residues. Germline V gene lookup returns CDR1 SGHAT and CDR2 FQNNGV. The V end lost 1 base, the J end lost 1 base, and 4 bases lay between the germline ends. CDR3: CASSLAGNYGYTF. Here the CDR3 DNA reads TGTGCCAGCAGCTTAGCTGGTAACTATGGCTACACCTTC.

V is TRBV5-6 and J is TRBJ2-2; 11 bases line up with TRBD2. The CDR3 spans 18 residues. Germline CDR1 SGHDT, CDR2 YYEEEE. The ends lost 0 bases at V and 3 bases at J; junction bases unmatched: 7. In nucleotides, the CDR3 is TGTGCCAGCAGCTTGGTTAGCGGGGGGGCCCTGCACACCGGGGAGCTGTTTTTT. It codes for CASSLVSGGALHTGELFF.

This chain links TRBV7-2 with TRBJ1-4, with 8 bases identical to TRBD1. Germline lookup yields CDR1 SGHTA and CDR2 FQGNSA. Losses at the gene ends were 4 bases for V and 5 bases for J; bases not matched to a gene: 6. The CDR3 sequence is 15 residues long. The CDR3 DNA reads as TGTGCCAGCAGCTCGGGGACAGGACTAAATGAAAAACTGTTTTTT. Translating gives CASSSGTGLNEKLFF. Supplemented by reference TRBV7-2 and TRBJ1-4, the full variable domain reads GAGVSQSPSNKVTEKGKDVELRCDPISGHTALYWYRQSLGQGLEFLIYFQGNSAPDKSGLPSDRFSAERTGGSVSTLTIQRTQQEDSAVYLCASSSGTGLNEKLFFGSGTQLSVL.

V gene TRBV5-1 combines with J gene TRBJ2-2; possibly TRBD2 for D (6 bases). Germline V lookup: CDR1 SGHRS, CDR2 YFSETQ. Trimming cost V 4 bases and J 0 bases, with 13 bases left between them. This CDR3 spans 16 amino acids. The CDR3 bases are TGCGCCAGCAGCCAGTGGGGGGACCCGAACACCGGGGAGCTGTTTTTT. Amino acid sequence: CASSQWGDPNTGELFF.

The CDR3 nucleotides read TGTGCCAGCAGCTTAGATGGGGAGTGGAAGTACTTC. Translation gives CASSLDGEWKYF. The chain uses TRBV7-6 and TRBJ2-7, with a weak D call TRBD2 (5 bases). CDR1 SGHVS and CDR2 FNYEAQ come from the germline V gene. V was cut by 1 base and J by 11 bases, with 12 bases left in between. CDR3 length: 12 amino acids.

In DNA, the CDR3 is TGTGCCAGCGGAGATACAGGGATCTCCGGGGAGCTGTTTTTT. It is translated as CASGDTGISGELFF. This sequence joins TRBV6-5 and TRBJ2-2, with D tentatively TRBD1 (6 bases). This CDR3 is built from 14 residues. CDR1 and CDR2 from the germline V gene are MNHEY and SVGAGI. Deletions cut 8 bases from V and 6 bases from J, with 16 bases between.

This rearrangement joins TRBV27 to TRBJ2-2; 9 bases line up with TRBD2. Germline CDR1 MNHEY, CDR2 SMNVEV (reference sequence). Trimming at V came to 6 bases and at J to 1 base, leaving 6 bases not matched to a gene. The CDR3 loop spans 16 amino acids. The CDR3 loop is CASRFLSGGNTGELFF. The CDR3 bases are TGTGCCAGCAGATTCCTTAGCGGGGGGAACACCGGGGAGCTGTTTTTT.

The chain uses TRBV5-6 and TRBJ1-3; no firm D call. Germline lookup yields CDR1 SGHDT and CDR2 YYEEEE. The CDR3 length is 14 residues. V was clipped by 3 bases and J by 9 bases, with 16 bases between them. CDR3 DNA: TGTGCCAGCAGCTCCGGCCCCGGAGTGCGCACCATATATTTT. It is translated as CASSSGPGVRTIYF. The variable domain in full, with the rest retrieved from reference TRBV5-6 and TRBJ1-3, is DAGVTQSPTHLIKTRGQQVTLRCSPKSGHDTVSWYQQALGQGPQFIFQYYEEEERQRGNFPDRFSGHQFPNYSSELNVNALLLGDSALYLCASSSGPGVRTIYFGEGSWLTVV.

The chain recombines TRBV7-8 with TRBJ1-2; D not certain. Germline V gene lookup returns CDR1 SGHVS and CDR2 FQNEAQ. The V end was cut by 5 bases, the J end by 6 bases, with 13 bases between. The CDR3 length is 13 residues. CDR3 nucleotide sequence: TGTGCCAGCAGCCTTGAGCGCGTTCATGGCTACACCTTC. This codes for CASSLERVHGYTF. Supplemented by reference TRBV7-8 and TRBJ1-2, the full variable domain reads GAGVSQSPRYKVAKRGQDVALRCDPISGHVSLFWYQQALGQGPEFLTYFQNEAQLDKSGLPSDRFFAERPEGSVSTLKIQRTQQEDSAVYLCASSLERVHGYTFGSGTRLTVV.

The chain employs TRBV9 and TRBJ2-3; TRBD2 matches 10 bases. With 1 base clipped from V and 5 bases from J, the junction kept 4 bases outside the gene matches. The CDR3 spans 15 residues. Germline-derived CDR1 and CDR2 are SGDLS and YYNGEE. The CDR3 reads CASSVTSGAKDTQYF. The CDR3 DNA reads as TGTGCCAGCAGCGTAACTAGCGGGGCTAAAGATACGCAGTATTTT.

This clone was seen more than once but under ten times. Distinct nucleotide sequences in the sample also encode this CDR3. The V gene is TRBV6-5, the J gene TRBJ1-6; a possible D gene is TRBD1 (5 bases). Germline CDR1 MNHEY, CDR2 SVGAGI. V lost 8 bases to trimming and J lost 4 bases, with 6 bases between them. The CDR3 sequence is 12 residues long. The CDR3 loop is CASRGYNSPLHF. The CDR3 coding sequence is TGTGCCAGCCGGGGGTATAATTCACCCCTCCACTTT.

This clone has only a few counts. The CDR3 nucleotides read TGTGCCAGCAGCTTGGCCCAGGGTTCCACTGAAGCTTTCTTT. It codes for CASSLAQGSTEAFF. The V call is TRBV5-6, the J call TRBJ1-1, with D possibly matching TRBD1 (5 bases). Germline-derived CDR1 and CDR2 are SGHDT and YYEEEE. The V and J ends lost 0 bases and 4 bases respectively, with 10 bases between them. The CDR3 length is 14 residues.

This clone has only a few counts. The V and J genes are TRBV11-2 and TRBJ2-7, with TRBD2 as a possible D gene (5 bases). The V and J ends lost 2 bases and 5 bases respectively, with 13 bases between them. The CDR3 has 14 amino acids. Germline V gives CDR1 SGHAT, CDR2 FQNNGV. The CDR3 nucleotides read TGTGCCAGCAGCTTAAGGGTTACGGGGAACGAGCAGTACTTC. It yields the protein CASSLRVTGNEQYF.

The rearrangement links TRBV5-1 to TRBJ2-3; tentatively, D is TRBD2 (5 bases). Trimming took 4 bases from V and 2 from J, leaving 11 bases between them. CDR1 and CDR2 from the germline V gene are SGHRS and YFSETQ. CDR3 length: 14 residues. The CDR3 here is CASSDRGSTDTQYF. CDR3 DNA: TGCGCCAGCAGCGACCGGGGATCCACAGATACGCAGTATTTT.

This sequence joins TRBV5-1 and TRBJ2-3; TRBD2 matches 12 bases. The V gene's germline CDR1 is SGHRS and CDR2 YFSETQ. CDR3 length: 16 amino acids. V lost 4 bases to trimming and J lost 1 base; unmatched junction nucleotides: 4. The chain's CDR3 is CASSLRTSGGTDTQYF. DNA of the CDR3: TGCGCCAGCAGCCTTAGGACTAGCGGGGGCACAGATACGCAGTATTTT.

The chain employs TRBV7-8 and TRBJ1-5; 8 positions agree with TRBD1. The CDR3 extends over 14 amino acids. V lost 2 bases, J lost 4 bases, and 1 base stayed unmatched. Germline values: CDR1 SGHVS, CDR2 FQNEAQ. This chain's CDR3 is CASSLRTGNQPQHF. CDR3 coding DNA: TGTGCCAGCAGCTTAAGGACAGGGAATCAGCCCCAGCATTTT.

The count of this clone is one. CDR3 loop: CASSTGAGAGGNTIYF. In DNA form, the CDR3 reads TGTGCCAGTAGCACCGGTGCGGGGGCTGGCGGAAACACCATATATTTT. This chain uses TRBV19 with TRBJ1-3; D might be TRBD1 (6 bases). The V gene's germline CDR1 is LNHDA and CDR2 SQIVND (reference sequence). The CDR3 has 16 amino acids. V was trimmed by 6 bases and J by 4 bases, leaving 19 bases between them.

This clone has just a few counts. The genes are TRBV6-5 and TRBJ1-1; no reliable D call. The CDR3 length is 12 residues. V was shortened by 4 bases and J by 6 bases, with 9 bases between the two germline ends. Germline V gene lookup returns CDR1 MNHEY and CDR2 SVGAGI. CDR3 loop: CASSLEGAEAFF. As DNA, the CDR3 is TGTGCCAGCAGTTTGGAGGGAGCTGAAGCTTTCTTT.

The V and J genes are TRBV6-6 and TRBJ1-2; D may be TRBD1 (6 bases). The CDR3 sequence is 14 residues long. V gave up 6 bases and J gave up 0 bases, with 11 bases separating them. Germline CDR1 and CDR2: MNHNY and SVGAGI (reference sequence). DNA of the CDR3: TGTGCCAGCAGCCCGGACAGAACTAACTATGGCTACACCTTC. Its protein product is CASSPDRTNYGYTF.

The chain carries TRBV28 and TRBJ1-5, with D unresolved. The length of the CDR3 is 17 residues. V dropped 6 bases and J dropped 1 base, with 19 bases sitting between them. Germline V gene sequence: CDR1 MDHEN, CDR2 SYDVKM. The CDR3 bases are TGTGCCAGCAGCCCCGTCGCCGGGTTAGGAAGCAATCAGCCCCAGCATTTT. Encoded protein: CASSPVAGLGSNQPQHF.

This clone was seen only once. This rearrangement joins TRBV28 to TRBJ1-2; D is possibly TRBD1 (5 bases). This CDR3 spans 14 amino acids. V lost 3 bases to trimming and J lost 5 bases, with 13 bases between them. The V gene's germline CDR1 is MDHEN and CDR2 SYDVKM. DNA for the CDR3: TGTGCCAGCAGTTTTACCGGGGGTCTTTATGGCTACACCTTC. Its translation: CASSFTGGLYGYTF.

This chain connects TRBV7-8 to TRBJ2-5; 7 bases are a match to TRBD2. This CDR3 region has 15 residues. J was trimmed by 6 bases and V by 5 bases; bases with no gene match: 12. Germline V lookup: CDR1 SGHVS, CDR2 FQNEAQ. The CDR3 loop reads CASSPRDSGGKTQYF. The CDR3 DNA follows: TGTGCCAGCAGCCCCAGGGACTCGGGAGGCAAGACCCAGTACTTC.